These T cell receptor beta chains were read from a single sample in a study of low-dose radiotherapy and immunotherapy resistance in tumors. TCRdb reanalysed the reads using MiXCR and keeps one entry per CDR3 protein. The sample carries around 58,000 distinct CDR3 sequences, 20% to 25% recorded once. The sample here was PBMCs, taken after low-dose radiotherapy plus immunotherapy. Source of these receptors: a male donor with prostate cancer. Each CDR3 is given with its conserved first and last residue. The D gene is left open where the match is weak. Some rows mark clone size as missing; the rest say once, few, many or name a class of expanded clone.

d_gene | j_gene | abundance | v_gene | CDR3aa | CDR3nt
TRBD1 | TRBJ1-4 | many | TRBV5-1 | CASRKGQGREKLFF | TGCGCCAGCAGAAAAGGACAGGGCCGCGAAAAACTGTTTTTT
TRBD2 | TRBJ2-1 | many | TRBV2 | CAIGLAGAYNEQFF | TGTGCCATCGGACTAGCGGGAGCCTACAATGAGCAGTTCTTC
- | TRBJ1-2 | few | TRBV25-1 | CASSEDRAGGANYGYTF | TGTGCCAGCAGTGAAGACAGAGCGGGGGGGGCTAACTATGGCTACACCTTC
TRBD2 | TRBJ2-5 | many | TRBV28 | CASSLSSGGEETQYF | TGTGCCAGCAGTTTGTCTAGCGGGGGAGAAGAGACCCAGTACTTC
TRBD1 | TRBJ2-7 | many | TRBV27 | CASGSGQGNHEQYF | TGTGCCAGCGGCTCGGGACAGGGGAACCACGAGCAGTACTTC
- | TRBJ2-7 | many | TRBV7-8 | CASTFRPTGTYEQYF | TGTGCCAGCACCTTTCGTCCCACCGGGACCTACGAGCAGTACTTC
TRBD1 | TRBJ2-1 | - | TRBV28 | CASSKTGQGTSEQFF | TGTGCCAGCAGTAAAACGGGACAGGGGACCAGTGAGCAGTTCTTC
TRBD2 | TRBJ2-3 | - | TRBV4-1 | CASIPTTSGRLDTQYF | TGCGCCAGCATCCCGACGACTAGCGGGAGGTTAGATACGCAGTATTTT
- | TRBJ2-3 | many | TRBV10-1 | CASSAGLQSDTQYF | TGCGCCAGCAGTGCTGGCCTCCAGTCAGATACGCAGTATTTT
- | TRBJ1-2 | many | TRBV20-1 | CSARDGPGSRGYTF | TGCAGTGCTAGAGATGGTCCAGGGTCTAGGGGCTACACCTTC
- | TRBJ2-5 | few | TRBV15 | CATSRDGRRGTQYF | TGTGCCACCAGCAGAGATGGGCGTCGCGGGACCCAGTACTTC
- | TRBJ2-7 | many | TRBV7-8 | CASSYRGSPYEQYF | TGTGCCAGCAGCTATCGGGGCTCCCCCTACGAGCAGTACTTC
- | TRBJ2-7 | many | TRBV18 | CASSPPRPGRSYEQYF | TGTGCCAGCTCACCACCGAGGCCGGGGAGGTCGTACGAGCAGTACTTC
TRBD1 | TRBJ1-5 | once | TRBV6-8 | CASSEGQGNQPQHF | TGTGCCAGCAGTGAAGGACAGGGTAATCAGCCCCAGCATTTT
- | TRBJ2-5 | once | TRBV24-1 | CATSANTQETQYF | TGTGCCACCAGCGCAAATACGCAAGAGACCCAGTACTTC
- | TRBJ2-1 | many | TRBV4-2 | CASSQVRSSYNEQFF | TGTGCCAGCAGCCAGGTCCGTAGCTCCTACAATGAGCAGTTCTTC
- | TRBJ2-7 | - | TRBV20-1 | CSARSGDRNYYEQYF | TGCAGTGCTAGATCCGGAGACCGGAACTACTACGAGCAGTACTTC
TRBD2 | TRBJ2-3 | many | TRBV28 | CASSPMMGLVSSDTQYF | TGTGCCAGCAGTCCGATGATGGGACTAGTGTCGTCAGATACGCAGTATTTT
- | TRBJ1-2 | many | TRBV5-1 | CASSLEPGRGGYTF | TGCGCCAGCAGCTTGGAGCCAGGACGTGGTGGCTACACCTTC
TRBD2 | TRBJ2-3 | many | TRBV5-1 | CASSLNPGVLAGDTDTQYF | TGCGCCAGCAGCTTGAACCCGGGAGTGCTAGCGGGAGACACAGATACGCAGTATTTT
- | TRBJ2-5 | many | TRBV5-6 | CASSLWETQYF | TGTGCCAGCAGCTTGTGGGAGACCCAGTACTTC
- | TRBJ1-4 | many | TRBV4-3 | CASSQGGAGGNEKLFF | TGCGCCAGCAGCCAAGGGGGGGCGGGGGGTAATGAAAAACTGTTTTTT
- | TRBJ2-2 | - | TRBV27 | CASSLGDTGELFF | TGTGCCAGCAGTTTAGGGGACACCGGGGAGCTGTTTTTT
- | TRBJ1-1 | - | TRBV6-2/TRBV6-3 | CASRTNRDTTEAFF | TGTGCCAGCAGGACGAACCGGGACACCACTGAAGCTTTCTTT
- | TRBJ1-1 | many | TRBV7-9 | CASSTYPGGTEAFF | TGTGCCAGCAGCACCTATCCGGGCGGCACTGAAGCTTTCTTT
- | TRBJ1-2 | many | TRBV19 | CASSIAPGAPGYGYTF | TGTGCCAGTAGTATAGCCCCGGGGGCGCCGGGCTATGGCTACACCTTC
TRBD2 | TRBJ2-5 | many | TRBV10-3 | CATQGGGNQETQYF | TGTGCCACCCAGGGCGGGGGGAACCAAGAGACCCAGTACTTC
TRBD1 | TRBJ2-7 | few | TRBV6-2/TRBV6-3 | CASSPLWTGRPYEQYF | TGTGCCAGCAGCCCGCTTTGGACAGGCCGTCCCTACGAGCAGTACTTC
- | TRBJ1-1 | many | TRBV20-1 | CRALRGTETQNTEAFF | TGCAGGGCGCTGAGGGGTACTGAGACACAGAACACTGAAGCTTTCTTT
TRBD2 | TRBJ2-1 | many | TRBV12-3/TRBV12-4 | CASSPFGSGAYNEQFF | TGTGCCAGCAGCCCCTTTGGTAGCGGGGCCTACAATGAGCAGTTCTTC
- | TRBJ2-4 | many | TRBV20-1 | CSARAQRTHPSGNIQYF | TGCAGTGCTAGGGCCCAGCGGACACACCCTTCGGGAAACATTCAGTACTTC
- | TRBJ2-2 | many | TRBV7-9 | CASSPLVGNTGELFF | TGTGCCAGCAGCCCCCTGGTCGGGAACACCGGGGAGCTGTTTTTT